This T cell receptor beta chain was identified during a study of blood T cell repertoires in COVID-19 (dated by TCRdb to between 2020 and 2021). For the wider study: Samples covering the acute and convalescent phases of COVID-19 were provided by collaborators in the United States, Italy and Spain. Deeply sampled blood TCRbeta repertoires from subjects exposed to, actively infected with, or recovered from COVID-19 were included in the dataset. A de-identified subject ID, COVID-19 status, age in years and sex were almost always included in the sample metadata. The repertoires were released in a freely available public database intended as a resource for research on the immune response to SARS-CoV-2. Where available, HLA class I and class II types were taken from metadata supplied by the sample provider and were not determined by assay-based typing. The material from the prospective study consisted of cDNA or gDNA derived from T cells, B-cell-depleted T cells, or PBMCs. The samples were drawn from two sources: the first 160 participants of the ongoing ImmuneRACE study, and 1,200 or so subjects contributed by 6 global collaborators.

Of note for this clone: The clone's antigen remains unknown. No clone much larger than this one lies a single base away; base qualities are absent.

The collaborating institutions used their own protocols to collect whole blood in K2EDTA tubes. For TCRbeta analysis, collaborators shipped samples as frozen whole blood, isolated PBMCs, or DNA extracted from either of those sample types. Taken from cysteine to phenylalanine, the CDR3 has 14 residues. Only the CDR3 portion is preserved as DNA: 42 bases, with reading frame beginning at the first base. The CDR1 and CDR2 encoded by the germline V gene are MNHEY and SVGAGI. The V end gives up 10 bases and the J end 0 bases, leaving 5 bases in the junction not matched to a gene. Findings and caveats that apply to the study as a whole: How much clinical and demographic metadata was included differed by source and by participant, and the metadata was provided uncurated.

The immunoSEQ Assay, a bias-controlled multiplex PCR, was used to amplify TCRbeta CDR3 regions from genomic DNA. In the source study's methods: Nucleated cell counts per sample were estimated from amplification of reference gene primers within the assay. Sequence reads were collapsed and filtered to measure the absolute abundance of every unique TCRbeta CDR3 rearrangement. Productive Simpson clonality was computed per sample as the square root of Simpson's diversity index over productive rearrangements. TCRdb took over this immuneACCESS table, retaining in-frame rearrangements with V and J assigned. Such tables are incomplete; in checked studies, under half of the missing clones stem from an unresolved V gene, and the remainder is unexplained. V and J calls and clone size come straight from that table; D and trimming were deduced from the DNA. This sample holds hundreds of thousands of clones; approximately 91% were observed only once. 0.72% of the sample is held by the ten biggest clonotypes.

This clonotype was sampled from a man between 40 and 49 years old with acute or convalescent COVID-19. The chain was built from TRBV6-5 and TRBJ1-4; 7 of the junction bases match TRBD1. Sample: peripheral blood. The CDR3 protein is CATRGGATNEKLFF. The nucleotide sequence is TGTGCCACCAGGGGGGGGGCAACTAATGAAAAACTGTTTTTT.